This TCR beta chain was found in a study of early T cells in non-severe SARS-CoV-2 infection. A few counts support this clonotype. MiXCR was run by TCRdb on the 5' RACE reads, yielding one entry per CDR3 protein. The repertoire consists of about 69,000 distinct CDR3 sequences, with over 9.5% occurring once and the leading ten covering approximately 5%. Germline CDR1 reads MNHNY; CDR2 reads SVGAGI (reference sequence). V shed 0 bases and J shed 3 bases, with 5 bases lying between them. This CDR3 spans 14 amino acids. The chain couples TRBV6-6 to TRBJ2-2; no definite D call. Source: whole blood, taken at baseline. This TCR was recovered from an adult who was a healthcare worker with PCR-confirmed SARS-CoV-2 infection or an uninfected control (not recorded which). The CDR3 DNA is TGTGCCAGCAGTTACTCGCCAGACACCGGGGAGCTGTTTTTT. Translated, it gives CASSYSPDTGELFF.